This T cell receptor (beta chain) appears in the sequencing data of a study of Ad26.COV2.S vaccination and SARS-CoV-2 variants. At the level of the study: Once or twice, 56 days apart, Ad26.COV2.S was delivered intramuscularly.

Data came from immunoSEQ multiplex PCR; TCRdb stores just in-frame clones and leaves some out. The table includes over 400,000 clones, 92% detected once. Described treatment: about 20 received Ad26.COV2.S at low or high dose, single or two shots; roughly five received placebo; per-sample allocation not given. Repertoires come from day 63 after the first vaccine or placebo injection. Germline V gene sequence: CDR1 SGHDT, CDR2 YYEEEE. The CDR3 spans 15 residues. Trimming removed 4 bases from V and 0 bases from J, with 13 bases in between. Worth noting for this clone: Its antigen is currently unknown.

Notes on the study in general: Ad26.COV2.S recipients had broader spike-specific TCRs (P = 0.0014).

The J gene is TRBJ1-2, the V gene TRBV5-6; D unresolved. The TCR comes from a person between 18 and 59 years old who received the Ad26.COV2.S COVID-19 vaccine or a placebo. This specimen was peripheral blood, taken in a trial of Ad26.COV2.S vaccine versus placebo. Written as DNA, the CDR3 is TGTGCCAGCAGCCTGGGAAGGGAAACTAACTATGGCTACACCTTC. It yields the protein CASSLGRETNYGYTF.